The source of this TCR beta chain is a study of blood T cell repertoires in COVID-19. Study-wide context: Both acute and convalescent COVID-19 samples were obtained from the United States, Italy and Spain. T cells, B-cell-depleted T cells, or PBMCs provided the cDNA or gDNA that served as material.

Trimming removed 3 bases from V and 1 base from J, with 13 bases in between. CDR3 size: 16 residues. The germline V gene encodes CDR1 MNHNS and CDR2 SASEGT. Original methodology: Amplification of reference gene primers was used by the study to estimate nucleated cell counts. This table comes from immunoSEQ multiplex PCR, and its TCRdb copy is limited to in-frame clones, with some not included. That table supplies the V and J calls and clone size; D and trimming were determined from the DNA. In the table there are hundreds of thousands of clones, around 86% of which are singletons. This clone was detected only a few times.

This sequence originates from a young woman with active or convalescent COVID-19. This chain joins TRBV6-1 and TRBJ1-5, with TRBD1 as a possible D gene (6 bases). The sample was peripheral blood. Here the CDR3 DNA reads TGTGCCAGCAGTGATCAAGGGCAGGGGAGCAATCAGCCCCAGCATTTT. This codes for CASSDQGQGSNQPQHF.